A single sample is the source of the 16 T cell receptor beta chains below, sequenced in a study of shared clonotypes between healthy human individuals. Clones were sequenced by immunoSEQ multiplex PCR, and TCRdb holds only the in-frame ones, with some missing. This table has under 2.5 million clones, 80% to 95% appearing once. The sample was naive CD4+ T cells from PBMCs. Subset: CD45RA+ positively selected. The receptors come from a man younger than 35 in good health. Some clones in this sample may be carry-over from other donors' samples.

V usage is TRBV7-2 and J usage is TRBJ2-2; D may be TRBD1 or TRBD2 (5 bases each). Per the germline V gene, CDR1 is SGHTA and CDR2 is FQGNSA. The CDR3 contains 14 residues. Trimming shortened V by 3 bases and J by 8 bases, and 13 bases separated the two germline ends. DNA for the CDR3: TGTGCCAGCAGCTTCTCCGGGACCTGGGGGGAGCTGTTTTTT. This sequence encodes CASSFSGTWGELFF. Using reference TRBV7-2 and TRBJ2-2 for the parts outside the CDR3, the full variable domain is GAGVSQSPSNKVTEKGKDVELRCDPISGHTALYWYRQSLGQGLEFLIYFQGNSAPDKSGLPSDRFSAERTGGSVSTLTIQRTQQEDSAVYLCASSFSGTWGELFFGEGSRLTVL.

The chain carries TRBV5-1 and TRBJ2-3; the D is unclear. Trimming took off 1 base at V and 8 bases at J, with 14 bases between the two ends. This CDR3 has 14 amino acids. Per germline, CDR1 SGHRS and CDR2 YFSETQ. The CDR3 DNA follows: TGCGCCAGCAGCTTGCCGCAAAGGGATGTTACGCAGTATTTT. Translating it yields CASSLPQRDVTQYF.

This clone was counted once. The V call is TRBV6-5, the J call TRBJ2-7; D remains ambiguous. This CDR3 has 13 amino acids. Trimming removed 2 bases from V and 6 bases from J, with 11 bases in between. Germline lookup yields CDR1 MNHEY and CDR2 SVGAGI. CDR3 in amino acids: CASSYVGLGEQYF. CDR3 DNA: TGTGCCAGCAGTTACGTAGGGCTCGGCGAGCAGTACTTC.

The V and J genes are TRBV7-2 and TRBJ1-5; TRBD1 matches at 7 bases. Trimming at V came to 3 bases and at J to 2 bases, leaving 4 bases not matched to a gene. CDR1 is SGHTA and CDR2 is FQGNSA in the germline V gene. This CDR3 is built from 15 residues. CDR3 sequence (DNA): TGTGCCAGCAGCTTGGGACAGAGGGGCAATCAGCCCCAGCATTTT. Its translation is CASSLGQRGNQPQHF.

This clone turned up a few times. The chain links TRBV6-5 to TRBJ1-1, with a possible D match to TRBD1 (5 bases). Germline CDR1 and CDR2: MNHEY and SVGAGI. V was trimmed by 5 bases and J by 11 bases, leaving 15 bases between them. The CDR3 runs to 12 residues. DNA for the CDR3: TGTGCCAGCAGTCACGGGGCCTCTGGGGCTTTCTTT. Translated: CASSHGASGAFF.

The rearrangement links TRBV30 to TRBJ1-2; tentative D call: TRBD1 (5 bases). The CDR3 is 18 amino acids. Germline V gene data show CDR1 as GTSNPN and CDR2 as SVGIG (reference sequence). The V end lost 3 bases, the J end lost 0 bases, and 23 bases lay between the germline ends. The CDR3 spells CAWSEGRGRPRANYGYTF. CDR3 in DNA: TGTGCCTGGAGCGAGGGGCGAGGACGCCCGAGGGCTAACTATGGCTACACCTTC.

The chain is built from TRBV19 and TRBJ2-1; TRBD1 matches 10 bases. Germline values: CDR1 LNHDA, CDR2 SQIVND (reference sequence). The ends lost 6 bases at V and 6 bases at J; junction bases unmatched: 8. The CDR3 has 15 amino acids. The CDR3 region is CASSPDRGVGNEQFF. The CDR3 DNA follows: TGTGCCAGTAGCCCGGACAGGGGGGTTGGCAATGAGCAGTTCTTC.

V gene TRBV10-3 combines with J gene TRBJ2-1, with 13 bases matching TRBD2. The J segment lost 7 bases and the V segment lost 9 bases, leaving 9 bases of the junction unmatched. The CDR3 has 15 residues. The germline V gene has CDR1 ENHRY and CDR2 SYGVKD. CDR3 nucleotides: TGTGCCATTACTAGCGGGAGGGGGCTTTCTAATGAGCAGTTCTTC. Protein sequence: CAITSGRGLSNEQFF.

The V gene is TRBV6-1, the J gene TRBJ2-5, with 7 bases lining up with TRBD1. V lost 7 bases and J lost 5; bases outside the gene matches: 10. Germline CDR1 reads MNHNS; CDR2 reads SASEGT. This CDR3 has 14 amino acids. The CDR3 sequence is CASKNHRGRETQYF. The DNA for the CDR3 is TGTGCCAGCAAAAATCACAGGGGCCGGGAGACCCAGTACTTC.

The CDR3 here is CASSLVTEQPQHF. Here the CDR3 DNA reads TGTGCCAGCAGCTTGGTGACAGAACAGCCCCAGCATTTT. The rearrangement links TRBV5-6 to TRBJ1-5; tentatively, D is TRBD1 (5 bases). Trimming took off 0 bases at V and 7 bases at J, with 8 bases between the two ends. The germline V gene encodes CDR1 SGHDT and CDR2 YYEEEE. This CDR3 region has 13 residues. Using reference TRBV5-6 and TRBJ1-5 for the parts outside the CDR3, the full variable domain is DAGVTQSPTHLIKTRGQQVTLRCSPKSGHDTVSWYQQALGQGPQFIFQYYEEEERQRGNFPDRFSGHQFPNYSSELNVNALLLGDSALYLCASSLVTEQPQHFGDGTRLSIL.

The CDR3: CSALEGHSYQYEQYF. CDR3 DNA sequence: TGCAGCGCCCTGGAGGGGCACAGTTACCAATACGAGCAGTACTTC. The chain uses TRBV29-1 and TRBJ2-7, with a possible D match to TRBD2 (6 bases). Germline V lookup: CDR1 SQVTM, CDR2 ANQGSEA. The CDR3 runs to 15 residues. V was trimmed by 7 bases and J by 4 bases, leaving 23 bases between them.

The chain combines TRBV28 with TRBJ2-4, with TRBD2 as a possible D gene (5 bases). The CDR3 runs 14 residues. V lost 5 bases and J 8 bases, leaving 16 bases between the germline ends. The V gene's germline CDR1 is MDHEN and CDR2 SYDVKM. The CDR3 nucleotides read TGTGCCAGCAGTCCTCGGACCGGAGCGGACATTCAGTACTTC. Protein product: CASSPRTGADIQYF.

A note on this clone: The same CDR3 arises from other DNA sequences in this sample as well. The chain recombines TRBV27 with TRBJ2-5; D perhaps matches TRBD1 (6 bases). V lost 6 bases to trimming and J lost 0 bases, with 14 bases between them. The length of the CDR3 is 15 residues. Germline lookup yields CDR1 MNHEY and CDR2 SMNVEV (reference sequence). The CDR3 reads CASSLLNRDQETQYF. The CDR3, as DNA: TGTGCCAGCAGCCTCCTCAACAGGGACCAAGAGACCCAGTACTTC.

The rearrangement joins TRBV10-2 to TRBJ2-6; 8 bases align to TRBD1. CDR3 length equals 17 residues. The V segment lost 3 bases and the J segment 1 base; nucleotides outside the gene matches: 5. Germline CDR1 is WSHSY and CDR2 is SAAADI. The CDR3 region is CASSERDRFSGANVLTF. The CDR3 DNA sequence: TGCGCCAGCAGTGAAAGGGACAGGTTTTCTGGGGCCAACGTCCTGACTTTC.

The rearrangement links TRBV7-3 to TRBJ2-2, with a weak D call TRBD2 (6 bases). This CDR3 has 17 residues. Trimming left V 2 bases short and J 2 bases short, with 15 bases between. CDR1 and CDR2 (germline): SGHTA, FQGTGA. CDR3 in amino acids: CASSLFPEGGNTGELFF. The CDR3 bases are TGTGCCAGCAGCTTATTCCCGGAGGGCGGTAACACCGGGGAGCTGTTTTTT.

The chain is built from TRBV28 and TRBJ2-2; TRBD1 is a possible D gene (6 bases). V was trimmed by 2 bases and J by 6 bases, leaving 19 bases between them. This CDR3 has 17 residues. CDR1 and CDR2 from the germline V gene are MDHEN and SYDVKM. The CDR3 reads CASSLPATGLGPGELFF. The DNA for the CDR3 is TGTGCCAGCAGTTTACCCGCCACAGGGTTGGGGCCCGGGGAGCTGTTTTTT.